The table lists the clone carrying this T cell receptor (beta chain) with a few counts. A read error may produce the germline difference seen at one junction end. The length of the CDR3 is 13 residues. A sample-barcoded 5' primer and a J-beta primer mix were used in a second PCR of about 7 to 11 cycles. Every cDNA molecule bore a tag from a template-switch adaptor containing 12 random nucleotides. TCRdb re-derived calls from the 5' RACE reads in MiXCR, one entry per CDR3 protein. The sample lists approximately 800,000 distinct CDR3 sequences; over 45% were seen once. Isolated PBMCs totaled at least 7 million in each sample. This specimen belongs to a study of blood T cells in healthy people across ages.

The receptor comes from a man aged 25-40 years in good health. The genes are TRBV12-3 or TRBV12-4 and TRBJ2-7; D is unresolved. The material sequenced was blood. As DNA, the CDR3 is TGTGCCAGTAGTTTAAGGATCTCCTACGAGCAGTACTTC. Its protein is CASSLRISYEQYF.